The 21 T cell receptor beta chains presented below share a single source sample, sequenced in a study of T cell changes during pregnancy in multiple sclerosis. The table came from immunoSEQ multiplex PCR; TCRdb's copy has only in-frame clones and leaves some out. The table shows fewer than 30,000 clones, with 90% occurring only once. The sample was CD8+ T cells from peripheral blood mononuclear cells, taken in the third trimester of pregnancy. The receptors were gathered from a female donor in good health, enrolled as a control in a pregnancy study.

This clone is labeled medium-sized. The V and J genes are TRBV6-1 and TRBJ2-1; the match to TRBD2 covers 8 bases. Germline CDR1 reads MNHNS; CDR2 reads SASEGT. CDR3 size: 15 residues. After removal of 5 bases from V and 2 bases from J, the junction contained 5 bases not matched to a gene. The CDR3 coding sequence is TGTGCCAGCAGTCCGACTAGCGAGACCTACAATGAGCAGTTCTTC. It yields the protein CASSPTSETYNEQFF.

V and J are TRBV13 and TRBJ2-7; the D gene is possibly TRBD1 (5 bases). V was trimmed by 0 bases and J by 1 base, leaving 7 bases between them. Germline V gene data show CDR1 as PRHDT and CDR2 as FYEKMQ (reference sequence). The CDR3 totals 14 residues. The CDR3 is CASSLGDTSYEQYF. CDR3 DNA sequence: TGTGCCAGCAGCTTAGGGGACACATCCTACGAGCAGTACTTC.

The rearrangement joins TRBV6-1 to TRBJ1-6; 7 bases fit TRBD1. Germline trimming cut 6 bases from V and 3 bases from J; bases unmatched to any gene: 5. The length of the CDR3 is 15 residues. Germline values: CDR1 MNHNS, CDR2 SASEGT. The CDR3, as DNA: TGTGCCAGCAGACTCGACAGGGACTATAATTCACCCCTCCACTTT. This codes for CASRLDRDYNSPLHF.

This clone was seen a few times. The chain joins TRBV7-9 to TRBJ1-2; 8 nucleotides align to TRBD1. Germline trimming cut 7 bases from V and 6 bases from J; bases unmatched to any gene: 7. The CDR3 runs to 13 residues. Germline V gene lookup returns CDR1 SEHNR and CDR2 FQNEAQ (reference sequence). CDR3 sequence (DNA): TGTGCCAGCAACCTAGGACAGGGAGATGGCTACACCTTC. Translation gives CASNLGQGDGYTF.

The chain couples TRBV4-1 to TRBJ2-3; 10 bases map to TRBD2. J gave up 4 bases and V 2 bases, and 6 bases lay outside the gene matches. Germline-derived CDR1 and CDR2 are MGHRA and YSYEKL. The CDR3 is 16 residues long. The CDR3 loop is CASSQSLAGGADTQYF. The DNA for the CDR3 is TGCGCCAGCAGCCAATCCTTAGCGGGAGGTGCAGATACGCAGTATTTT.

This chain connects TRBV27 to TRBJ2-1; the match to TRBD2 covers 11 bases. CDR1 is MNHEY, CDR2 SMNVEV, per germline (reference sequence). J lost 3 bases, V lost 6 bases, and 4 bases had no gene match. This CDR3 spans 15 amino acids. The CDR3 DNA reads TGTGCCAGCAGGCTTGGGACTAGCGGCTACAATGAGCAGTTCTTC. This gives the protein CASRLGTSGYNEQFF.

The rearrangement links TRBV4-1 to TRBJ1-1; D unresolved. The CDR3 contains 17 residues. CDR1 and CDR2 (germline): MGHRA, YSYEKL. Trimming left V 0 bases short and J 0 bases short, with 14 bases between. DNA for the CDR3: TGCGCCAGCAGCCAAGATAGGTCAGGAACGGTGAACACTGAAGCTTTCTTT. Its translation: CASSQDRSGTVNTEAFF.

The rearrangement joins TRBV6-4 to TRBJ2-3; 9 nucleotides line up with TRBD2. With 3 bases clipped from V and 4 bases from J, the junction kept 2 bases outside the gene matches. Germline loops: CDR1 MRHNA, CDR2 SNTAGT. The CDR3 covers 14 residues. DNA for the CDR3: TGTGCCAGCAGTGAGCGGGGGGGCCCAGATACGCAGTATTTT. It translates to CASSERGGPDTQYF.

This clone was detected once. V gene TRBV2 combines with J gene TRBJ2-7, with 8 bases aligning to TRBD2. CDR1 and CDR2 (germline): SNHLY, FYNNEI. The CDR3 is 19 residues long. V lost 1 base and J lost 3; bases outside the gene matches: 17. CDR3 protein: CASSEVASGSLTSLYEQYF. In nucleotides, the CDR3 is TGTGCCAGCAGTGAAGTGGCTAGCGGGTCCCTAACCTCCCTCTACGAGCAGTACTTC.

The rearrangement uses TRBV2 and TRBJ2-3; 12 positions agree with TRBD2. This CDR3 is built from 16 residues. Per the germline V gene, CDR1 is SNHLY and CDR2 is FYNNEI. Unmatched junction bases numbered 7, after V lost 6 bases and J lost 3 bases. CDR3 residues: CASRNLAGGRTDTQYF. CDR3 sequence (DNA): TGTGCCAGCAGGAACCTAGCGGGAGGGAGGACAGATACGCAGTATTTT.

This chain uses TRBV30 with TRBJ2-7, with unresolved D. Germline V gene data show CDR1 as GTSNPN and CDR2 as SVGIG (reference sequence). The V and J ends lost 0 bases and 5 bases respectively, with 2 bases between them. The CDR3 has 10 amino acids. The CDR3 loop reads CAWSVDEQYF. CDR3 DNA sequence: TGTGCCTGGAGTGTCGACGAGCAGTACTTC.

This chain links TRBV6-1 with TRBJ2-7; D remains unclear. Germline lookup yields CDR1 MNHNS and CDR2 SASEGT. The CDR3 spans 13 residues. Deletions cut 2 bases from V and 3 bases from J, with 8 bases between. The CDR3 loop is CASSERHLYEQYF. The CDR3 coding sequence is TGTGCCAGCAGTGAAAGACACCTCTACGAGCAGTACTTC.

V gene TRBV5-4 combines with J gene TRBJ2-3; TRBD2 matches 7 bases. This CDR3 has 15 amino acids. Germline V gene lookup returns CDR1 SGHNT and CDR2 YYREEE (reference sequence). Germline trimming cut 0 bases from V and 4 bases from J; bases unmatched to any gene: 5. CDR3 coding DNA: TGTGCCAGCAGCTTGGCGCGGGAGTGGGCAGATACGCAGTATTTT. Translation gives CASSLAREWADTQYF.

This sequence joins TRBV4-1 and TRBJ2-1; 9 nucleotides agree with TRBD2. The junction had 10 bases not matched to a gene; V was cut back by 4 bases and J by 6 bases. The CDR3 runs to 16 residues. Germline V gene sequence: CDR1 MGHRA, CDR2 YSYEKL. In nucleotides, the CDR3 is TGCGCCAGCAGCCCTAGCGGGACGCTCGGGGGCAATGAGCAGTTCTTC. Amino acid sequence: CASSPSGTLGGNEQFF.

The chain joins TRBV11-3 to TRBJ2-1, with TRBD2 identical over 12 bases. CDR1 and CDR2 (germline): SGHNT, YENEEA. V trimming: 3 bases; J trimming: 2 bases; junction bases outside the gene matches: 5. The CDR3 runs to 17 residues. This CDR3 reads CASSFTSGRPPYNEQFF. The CDR3 bases are TGTGCCAGCAGCTTCACTAGCGGGAGGCCCCCCTACAATGAGCAGTTCTTC.

V usage is TRBV5-5 and J usage is TRBJ2-1; no clear D. Trimming removed 2 bases at V and 6 bases at J, with 9 bases between. The V gene's germline CDR1 is SGHKS and CDR2 YYEKEE (reference sequence). The CDR3 is made up of 13 amino acids. CDR3 amino acids: CASSFFGSNEQFF. The CDR3 nucleotides are TGTGCCAGCAGCTTCTTTGGCAGCAATGAGCAGTTCTTC.

V gene TRBV14 combines with J gene TRBJ1-2; D is unresolved. This CDR3 region has 15 residues. Trimming shortened V by 0 bases and J by 5 bases, and 13 bases separated the two germline ends. Per germline, CDR1 SGHDN and CDR2 FVKESK. The CDR3 coding sequence is TGTGCCAGCAGCCAAGATGCGCGGGGTTGGTATGGCTACACCTTC. Translation: CASSQDARGWYGYTF. Filled out from reference TRBV14 and TRBJ1-2, the complete variable domain reads EAGVTQFPSHSVIEKGQTVTLRCDPISGHDNLYWYRRVMGKEIKFLLHFVKESKQDESGMPNNRFLAERTGGTYSTLKVQPAELEDSGVYFCASSQDARGWYGYTFGSGTRLTVV.

The V gene is TRBV7-9, the J gene TRBJ2-3, with 7 bases aligning to TRBD2. Trimming at V came to 4 bases and at J to 1 base, leaving 5 bases not matched to a gene. Germline CDR1 SEHNR, CDR2 FQNEAQ (reference sequence). CDR3 length: 15 residues. The CDR3 DNA sequence: TGTGCCAGCAGCTCTTTCAGCGGGGGCACAGATACGCAGTATTTT. Amino acid sequence: CASSSFSGGTDTQYF.

V gene TRBV6-7 combines with J gene TRBJ1-1, with a weak D call TRBD1 (5 bases). TRBV6-7 belongs to the ORF category, with a function that is uncertain. V was clipped by 2 bases and J by 5 bases, with 18 bases between them. This CDR3 is 16 amino acids long. This CDR3 reads CASSYGLTGPGTEAFF. The CDR3 DNA reads TGTGCCAGCAGTTACGGTCTCACAGGCCCCGGGACTGAAGCTTTCTTT.

V is TRBV6-1 and J is TRBJ1-1; a weak D match, TRBD1 (5 bases). V was cut by 5 bases and J by 5 bases, with 18 bases left in between. The CDR3 is 15 amino acids. The germline V gene has CDR1 MNHNS and CDR2 SASEGT. In DNA form, the CDR3 reads TGTGCCAGCAGTCCCCAAGGGGACGGGGGAACTGAAGCTTTCTTT. This gives the protein CASSPQGDGGTEAFF.

The rearrangement uses TRBV5-6 and TRBJ1-1, with TRBD1 as a possible D gene (5 bases). V was shortened by 4 bases and J by 3 bases, with 13 bases between the two germline ends. The V gene's germline CDR1 is SGHDT and CDR2 YYEEEE. This CDR3 has 14 residues. CDR3 sequence: CASSEAGGYTEAFF. For the CDR3, the DNA is TGTGCCAGCAGCGAGGCGGGGGGTTACACTGAAGCTTTCTTT.